The 5 T cell receptor beta chains presented below share a single source sample, sequenced in a study of T cells in women clearing cervical HPV infection. Sequenced by immunoSEQ multiplex PCR; TCRdb stores in-frame clones only, minus some. The table for this sample gives about 35,000 clones. The sample was blood buffy coat. The receptors originated from a woman between 18 and 75 years old with a cervical HPV16 infection that either progressed to CIN3+ or cleared (not recorded which).

As for this clone: The sequenced fragment ends 3 residues before the CDR3 boundary, so the rest is inferred from the germline J gene. Other DNA sequences within the sample encode an identical CDR3. The chain joins TRBV7-2 to TRBJ1-3; no clear D. CDR3 size: 15 residues. Per the germline V gene, CDR1 is SGHTA and CDR2 is FQGNSA. V lost 0 bases to trimming and J lost 4 bases, with 10 bases between them. CDR3 amino acids: CASSLAPLRGNTIYF. CDR3 DNA (partial): TGTGCCAGCAGCTTAGCTCCCCTCCGGGGAAACACC.

Concerning this clone itself: Read coverage stops 3 residues before the CDR3 terminus; the germline J gene supplies the remainder. This sample includes further DNA sequences coding for the same CDR3. The rearrangement links TRBV6-2 or TRBV6-3 to TRBJ1-1, with D possibly TRBD1 on 6 matching bases. This CDR3 spans 13 amino acids. Germline loops: CDR1 MNHEY, CDR2 SVGEGT. The CDR3 DNA, read in part, is TGTGCCAGCAGCCCACAGGGAATCGGAGAA. This translates into CASSPQGIGE. From start to end, the CDR3 is CASSPQGIGEAFF.

As concerns this clone: The read ends 3 residues early relative to the CDR3; the germline J gene fills the gap. The chain employs TRBV7-2 and TRBJ2-2, with TRBD2 as a possible D gene (6 bases). CDR3 size: 15 residues. Germline CDR1 SGHTA, CDR2 FQGNSA. The CDR3 DNA, read in part, is TGTGCCAGCAGCTTTTCCGGGGGTACTAATGAAAAG. Its protein product is CASSFSGGTNEK. The full-length CDR3 reads as CASSFSGGTNEKLFF.

Worth noting for this clone: Read coverage stops 3 residues before the CDR3 terminus; the germline J gene supplies the remainder. This chain connects TRBV7-9 to TRBJ1-1; TRBD1 is a possible D gene (5 bases). The germline gives CDR1 SEHNR, CDR2 FQNEAQ (reference sequence). This CDR3 contains 15 residues. The V and J ends lost 6 bases and 1 base respectively, with 15 bases between them. The DNA read from the CDR3 is TGTGCCAGCAGACCCCGAGAAGGGGCGAACACTGAA. Protein product: CASRPREGANTE. The entire CDR3 protein is CASRPREGANTEAFF.

About this clone itself: The CDR3 end lies 3 residues beyond the end of the read and is filled in from the germline J gene. This CDR3 is also generated by other DNA sequences in the sample. The rearrangement joins TRBV18 to TRBJ2-1, with 10 bases fitting TRBD1. J was trimmed by 3 bases and V by 6 bases; bases with no gene match: 5. This CDR3 spans 15 amino acids. CDR1 is KGHSH and CDR2 is LQKENI in the germline V gene. The CDR3 protein is CASSLGQGVYNEQFF. Partial CDR3 DNA: TGTGCCAGCTCCCTCGGACAGGGGGTCTACAATGAG.